This T cell receptor beta chain was observed in a study of blood T cells in healthy people across ages. For every donor, a draw yielded about 10 milliliters of peripheral blood. The J segment lost 2 bases and the V segment lost 1 base, leaving 10 bases of the junction unmatched. Germline CDR1 reads SEHNR; CDR2 reads FQNEAQ (reference sequence). This CDR3 spans 17 amino acids. A sample-barcoded 5' primer and a J-beta primer mix were used in a second PCR of about 6 to 11 cycles. A template-switch adaptor that had 12 random nucleotides put a tag on each cDNA molecule. TCRdb re-derived calls from the 5' RACE reads in MiXCR, one entry per CDR3 protein. Of about 1.4 million distinct CDR3 sequences in the sample, approximately 59% were seen once.

The receptor was derived from a man aged 18-30 years in good health. This rearrangement joins TRBV7-9 to TRBJ1-2, with TRBD1 identical over 7 bases. Specimen: blood. The CDR3 nucleotides read TGTGCCAGCAGCTTAGGGTCGGGACAGACTTTAAACTATGGCTACACCTTC. It specifies CASSLGSGQTLNYGYTF.